These T cell receptor beta chains were read from a single sample in a study of type 1 regulatory T cells. MiXCR, run by TCRdb on the reads, gives a single entry per CDR3 protein. The repertoire holds approximately 90,000 distinct CDR3 sequences, with roughly 31% as singletons. The sequenced material came from CD4+ T cells, either the whole sample or a sorted fraction (not recorded which). These receptor sequences come from a human donor in good health. CDR3s include the opening cysteine and the closing phenylalanine or tryptophan. The D gene is left open where the match is weak. Not every row has a clone size; where given, it reads once, few, many or a size class.

d_gene | j_gene | v_gene | abundance | CDR3aa | CDR3nt
. | TRBJ2-7 | TRBV7-8 | . | CASSLGNSATLEQYF | TGTGCCAGCAGCTTAGGAAATAGCGCCACCCTCGAGCAGTACTTC
. | TRBJ2-5 | TRBV25-1 | few | CASSESSPRAQEETQYF | TGTGCCAGCAGTGAATCCTCCCCGAGGGCCCAGGAAGAGACCCAGTACTTC
. | TRBJ1-1 | TRBV14 | once | CANSQGSMNTEAFF | TGTGCCAACAGCCAAGGGTCCATGAACACAGAAGCTTTCTTT
. | TRBJ2-5 | TRBV20-1 | . | CSARRGAETQYF | TGCAGTGCTAGGAGGGGCGCAGAGACCCAGTACTTC
TRBD1 | TRBJ2-1 | TRBV4-3 | . | CASSQWDRNNEQFF | TGCGCCAGCAGCCAATGGGACAGAAACAATGAGCAGTTCTTC
. | TRBJ2-7 | TRBV29-1 | few | CSAGQSYEQYF | TGCAGCGCCGGACAGTCCTACGAGCAGTACTTC
. | TRBJ2-3 | TRBV3-1 | few | CASSQSVPTDTQYF | TGTGCCAGCAGCCAGTCCGTCCCCACAGATACGCAGTATTTT
. | TRBJ1-1 | TRBV6-2/TRBV6-3 | . | CASSYGGWGVNTEAFF | TGTGCCAGCAGTTACGGTGGATGGGGAGTCAACACTGAAGCTTTCTTT
TRBD2 | TRBJ2-7 | TRBV5-5 | few | CASSFFLAASYEQYF | TGTGCCAGCAGCTTTTTTCTAGCGGCCTCCTACGAGCAGTACTTC
. | TRBJ1-6 | TRBV7-8 | few | CASSLAAGRNGYSPLHF | TGTGCCAGCAGCTTAGCCGCGGGGAGGAATGGTTATTCACCCCTCCACTTT
. | TRBJ2-7 | TRBV14 | few | CASSQAWREQYF | TGTGCCAGCAGCCAAGCGTGGCGGGAGCAGTACTTC
. | TRBJ2-1 | TRBV10-3 | . | CAISESSDVYNEQFF | TGTGCCATCAGTGAGTCTAGCGACGTCTACAATGAGCAGTTCTTC
. | TRBJ1-2 | TRBV7-2 | few | CASSLDPTRYGYTF | TGTGCCAGCAGCTTAGATCCTACAAGATATGGCTACACCTTC
. | TRBJ1-2 | TRBV10-3 | . | CAISERQNYGYTF | TGTGCCATCAGTGAAAGGCAGAACTATGGCTACACCTTC
TRBD2 | TRBJ2-1 | TRBV5-8 | few | CASRSVYGGRAPEQFF | TGTGCCAGCAGGTCGGTGTATGGCGGGAGGGCGCCTGAGCAGTTCTTC
TRBD1 | TRBJ2-2 | TRBV7-2 | few | CASSLSRGTGELFF | TGTGCCAGCAGCTTGTCCAGGGGGACCGGGGAGCTGTTTTTT
TRBD2 | TRBJ2-7 | TRBV29-1 | few | CSVALAGVIEQYF | TGCAGCGTTGCTCTAGCGGGAGTTATCGAGCAGTACTTC
TRBD1 | TRBJ2-1 | TRBV6-6 | . | CATKQGSSREQFF | TGTGCCACCAAACAGGGGTCGTCGAGGGAGCAGTTCTTC
TRBD2 | TRBJ2-2 | TRBV20-1 | few | CSALRGAGGHTGELFF | TGCAGTGCTTTACGAGGAGCGGGAGGGCATACCGGGGAGCTGTTTTTT
. | TRBJ2-7 | TRBV19 | . | CASSTSGTSSYEQYF | TGTGCCAGTAGTACGTCCGGGACAAGCTCCTACGAGCAGTACTTC
TRBD2 | TRBJ2-7 | TRBV28 | . | CASIGASGSQTYEQYF | TGTGCCAGCATCGGGGCTAGCGGGAGTCAAACCTACGAGCAGTACTTC
. | TRBJ2-7 | TRBV7-2 | . | CASSLVPQGYEQYF | TGTGCCAGCAGCTTAGTACCACAGGGCTACGAGCAGTACTTC
. | TRBJ2-7 | TRBV6-6 | few | CASSYGENEQYF | TGTGCCAGCAGTTACGGGGAAAACGAGCAGTACTTC
. | TRBJ2-2 | TRBV7-7 | many | CASSLSLEGGELFF | TGTGCCAGCAGCTTATCGTTGGAGGGCGGGGAGCTGTTTTTT
. | TRBJ1-5 | TRBV6-6 | . | CASSYWPGAQPQHF | TGTGCCAGCAGTTACTGGCCAGGGGCCCAGCCCCAGCATTTT
TRBD2 | TRBJ2-1 | TRBV24-1 | few | CATSTTSGNNFYNEQFF | TGTGCCACCAGTACCACTAGCGGGAATAATTTTTACAATGAGCAGTTCTTC
. | TRBJ2-1 | TRBV5-6 | few | CASSHPPGHEQFF | TGTGCCAGCAGCCACCCCCCGGGGCATGAGCAGTTCTTC
TRBD2 | TRBJ2-3 | TRBV6-2/TRBV6-3 | . | CASSWTRNYGTDTQYF | TGTGCCAGCAGCTGGACTAGGAATTATGGCACAGATACGCAGTATTTT